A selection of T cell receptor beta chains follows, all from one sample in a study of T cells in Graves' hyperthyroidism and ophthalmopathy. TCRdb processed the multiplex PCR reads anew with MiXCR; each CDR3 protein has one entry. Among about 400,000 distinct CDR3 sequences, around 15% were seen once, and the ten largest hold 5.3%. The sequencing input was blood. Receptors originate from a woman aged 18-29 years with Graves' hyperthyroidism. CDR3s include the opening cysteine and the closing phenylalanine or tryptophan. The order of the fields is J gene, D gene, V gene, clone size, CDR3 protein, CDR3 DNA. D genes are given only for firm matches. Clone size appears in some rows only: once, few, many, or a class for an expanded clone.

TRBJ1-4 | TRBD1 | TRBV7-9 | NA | CASSPDGTGMRGEKLFF | TGTGCCAGCAGCCCGGACGGGACAGGGATGAGAGGTGAAAAACTGTTTTTT
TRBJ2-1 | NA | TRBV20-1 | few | CSAHLPARSYNEQFF | TGCAGTGCCCACCTGCCCGCGCGGTCCTACAATGAGCAGTTCTTC
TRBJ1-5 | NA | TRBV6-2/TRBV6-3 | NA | CASSYTGGFSNQPQHF | TGTGCCAGCAGTTACACGGGTGGGTTTAGCAATCAGCCCCAGCATTTT
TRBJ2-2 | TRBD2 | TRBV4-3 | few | CASSQLAGGITGELFF | TGCGCCAGCAGCCAACTAGCGGGAGGTATCACCGGGGAGCTGTTTTTT
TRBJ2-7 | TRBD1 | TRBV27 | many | CASSRDRGRVYEQYF | TGTGCCAGCAGCAGAGACAGGGGACGAGTCTACGAGCAGTACTTC
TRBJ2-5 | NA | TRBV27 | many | CASNPRETQYF | TGTGCCAGCAACCCGCGAGAGACCCAGTACTTC
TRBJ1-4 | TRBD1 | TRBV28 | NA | CASSRPMDRVHEKLFF | TGTGCCAGCAGCCGCCCTATGGACAGGGTACACGAAAAACTGTTTTTT
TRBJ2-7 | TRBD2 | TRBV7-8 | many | CASSRGLAGLFSYEQYF | TGTGCCAGCAGCCGAGGACTAGCGGGACTTTTCAGCTACGAGCAGTACTTC
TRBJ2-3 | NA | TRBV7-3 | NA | CASSSRQGGTGTDTQYF | TGTGCCAGCAGCTCCCGACAGGGTGGGACTGGCACAGATACGCAGTATTTT
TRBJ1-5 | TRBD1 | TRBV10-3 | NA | CAISADLNRGYQPQHF | TGTGCCATCAGTGCTGACCTCAACAGGGGGTATCAGCCCCAGCATTTT
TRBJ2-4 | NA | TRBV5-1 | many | CASSYGNIQYF | TGCGCCAGCAGCTACGGGAACATTCAGTACTTC
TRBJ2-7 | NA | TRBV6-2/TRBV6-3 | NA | CASSWSDYEQYF | TGTGCCAGCAGTTGGTCGGACTACGAGCAGTACTTC
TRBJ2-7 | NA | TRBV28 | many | CASSGGQPYEQYF | TGTGCCAGCAGCGGGGGACAACCCTACGAGCAGTACTTC
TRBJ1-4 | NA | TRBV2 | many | CASQGSEKLFF | TGTGCCAGTCAGGGAAGTGAAAAACTGTTTTTT
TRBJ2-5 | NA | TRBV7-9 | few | CASSLDRTAPWYF | TGTGCCAGCAGCTTAGACAGGACGGCTCCTTGGTACTTC
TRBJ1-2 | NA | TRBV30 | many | CAWSVRGGPGSYTF | TGTGCCTGGAGTGTACGTGGCGGACCGGGGAGCTACACCTTC
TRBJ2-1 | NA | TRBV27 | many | CASSLGGLVYNEQFF | TGTGCCAGCAGTTTAGGGGGACTCGTTTACAATGAGCAGTTCTTC
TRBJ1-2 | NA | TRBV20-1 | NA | CSAGTAGVDGYTF | TGCAGTGCCGGGACGGCGGGGGTAGATGGCTACACCTTC
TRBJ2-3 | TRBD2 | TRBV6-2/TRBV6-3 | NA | CASSSLSGSRDTQYF | TGTGCCAGCAGTTCTTTAAGCGGGAGTAGAGATACGCAGTATTTT
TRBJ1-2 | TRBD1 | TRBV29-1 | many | CSDMDRNYGYTF | TGCAGCGACATGGACAGGAACTATGGCTACACCTTC
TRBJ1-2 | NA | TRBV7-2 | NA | CASSSGVGENTF | TGTGCCAGCAGCTCAGGTGTGGGGGAGAATACCTTC
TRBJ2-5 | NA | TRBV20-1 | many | CSAQGGGALETQYF | TGCAGTGCCCAGGGAGGGGGCGCTTTGGAGACCCAGTACTTC
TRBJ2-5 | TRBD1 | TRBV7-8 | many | CASSPTGSQETQYF | TGTGCCAGCAGCCCGACAGGGAGTCAAGAGACCCAGTACTTC
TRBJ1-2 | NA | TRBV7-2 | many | CASSSSAGMGYTF | TGTGCCAGCAGCTCCAGCGCAGGGATGGGCTACACCTTC
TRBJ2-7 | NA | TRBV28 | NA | CASSENGIYEQYF | TGTGCCAGCAGTGAAAACGGGATCTACGAGCAGTACTTC
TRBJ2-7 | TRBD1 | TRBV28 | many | CASSLAGTGVEEQYF | TGTGCCAGCAGTTTGGCCGGGACAGGGGTCGAGGAGCAGTACTTC
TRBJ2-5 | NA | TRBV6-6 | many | CASSYDSGRETQYF | TGTGCCAGCAGTTACGATTCGGGGCGGGAGACCCAGTACTTC
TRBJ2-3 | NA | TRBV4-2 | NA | CASSQESTVTYTDTQYF | TGTGCCAGCAGCCAAGAATCGACAGTAACTTACACAGATACGCAGTATTTT
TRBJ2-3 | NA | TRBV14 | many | CASSQGFKATQYF | TGTGCCAGCAGCCAAGGATTCAAGGCTACGCAGTATTTT
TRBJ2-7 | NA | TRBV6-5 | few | CASSRYTVSVRGRDSHEQYF | TGTGCCAGCAGTCGTTACACTGTATCCGTCAGGGGAAGGGATAGCCACGAGCAGTACTTC
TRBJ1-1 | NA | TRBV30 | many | CAWTVGTSNTEAFF | TGTGCCTGGACCGTGGGGACGTCGAACACTGAAGCTTTCTTT
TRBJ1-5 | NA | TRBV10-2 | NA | CASSQDKGSNQPQHF | TGCGCCAGCAGCCAAGATAAGGGCAGCAATCAGCCCCAGCATTTT
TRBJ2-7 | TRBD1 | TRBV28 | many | CASRVRQGSYEQYF | TGTGCCAGCAGGGTCAGACAGGGCTCCTACGAGCAGTACTTC
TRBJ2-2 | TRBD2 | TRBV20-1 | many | CSARVFAGGDTGELFF | TGCAGTGCTAGAGTGTTTGCGGGAGGCGACACCGGGGAGCTGTTTTTT
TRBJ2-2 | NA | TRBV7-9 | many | CASSSTTGTNTGELFF | TGTGCCAGCAGCTCCACGACAGGAACGAACACCGGGGAGCTGTTTTTT
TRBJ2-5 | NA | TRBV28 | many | CASGGQETQYF | TGTGCCAGCGGCGGGCAAGAGACCCAGTACTTC
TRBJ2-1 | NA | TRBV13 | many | CASSSVRGGNEQFF | TGTGCCAGCAGCTCAGTACGTGGGGGGAATGAGCAGTTCTTC
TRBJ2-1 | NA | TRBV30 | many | CAWSPHGLTAYNEQFF | TGTGCCTGGAGTCCACATGGGCTCACCGCCTACAATGAGCAGTTCTTC
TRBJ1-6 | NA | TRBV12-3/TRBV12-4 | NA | CASRRDGLPDSPLHF | TGTGCCAGCAGGCGGGACGGACTGCCCGATTCACCCCTCCACTTT
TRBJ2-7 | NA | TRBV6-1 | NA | CASSENEDPPSYEQYF | TGTGCCAGCAGTGAAAATGAAGACCCCCCCTCCTACGAGCAGTACTTC
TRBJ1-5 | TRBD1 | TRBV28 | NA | CASSFAGQRNQPQHF | TGTGCCAGCAGTTTTGCGGGACAGCGCAATCAGCCCCAGCATTTT
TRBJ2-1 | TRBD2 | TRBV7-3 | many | CASSLKASGMNEQFF | TGTGCCAGCAGCTTAAAGGCTAGCGGGATGAATGAGCAGTTCTTC
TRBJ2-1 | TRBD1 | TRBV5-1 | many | CASSHPGGSYNEQFF | TGCGCCAGCAGCCACCCAGGGGGCTCCTACAATGAGCAGTTCTTC
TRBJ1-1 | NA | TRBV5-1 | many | CASSPDRPSPEAFF | TGCGCCAGCAGCCCGGACCGGCCATCCCCTGAAGCTTTCTTT
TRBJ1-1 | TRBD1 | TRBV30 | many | CAWNLGQGSTEAFF | TGTGCCTGGAACCTGGGACAGGGAAGCACTGAAGCTTTCTTT
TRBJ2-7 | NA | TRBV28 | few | CASSLGRSTYEQYF | TGTGCCAGCAGTCTGGGAAGGAGTACCTACGAGCAGTACTTC
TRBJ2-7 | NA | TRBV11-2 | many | CASSLARVAYEQYF | TGTGCCAGCAGCTTAGCCAGGGTGGCCTACGAGCAGTACTTC
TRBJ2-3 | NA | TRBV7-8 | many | CASSLEGYVGLRNSEGTDTQYF | TGTGCCAGCAGCTTAGAAGGTTACGTCGGGCTTAGGAATAGCGAGGGCACAGATACGCAGTATTTT
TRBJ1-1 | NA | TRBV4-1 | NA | CASSQESVLNTEAFF | TGCGCCAGCAGCCAAGAAAGCGTGCTGAACACTGAAGCTTTCTTT
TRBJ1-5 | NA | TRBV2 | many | CASRLIPDSNQPQHF | TGTGCCAGCAGACTCATCCCGGATAGCAATCAGCCCCAGCATTTT
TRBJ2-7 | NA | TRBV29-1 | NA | CSVDRGASEQYF | TGCAGCGTCGACCGGGGGGCGAGTGAGCAGTACTTC
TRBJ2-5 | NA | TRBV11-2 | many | CASSLDTGTQYF | TGTGCCAGCAGCTTAGACACAGGGACCCAGTACTTC